This TCR beta chain was identified in a study of shared clonotypes between healthy human individuals. Study summary: CD4 naive and memory got three plates each, CD8 naive two, CD8 memory one.

Study-wide results and caveats: Sequencing depth was a factor that was expected to affect clonotype sharing among donors.

This clone was found once. Antigen: not known. From germline, CDR1 is SGHNT and CDR2 YYREEE (reference sequence). This CDR3 contains 16 residues. V trimming: 1 base; J trimming: 0 bases; junction bases outside the gene matches: 7. Across several immunoSEQ plates, the genomic DNA of each subset was split evenly. Original methodology: ImmunoSEQ yielded junction-only sequences lacking quality scores, so filtering differed. Sequencing used immunoSEQ multiplex PCR; TCRdb keeps in-frame clones, though not all of them. V and J calls and clone size come straight from that table; D and trimming were deduced from the DNA. The sample has millions of clones, 90% to 95% seen once.

The V call is TRBV5-4, the J call TRBJ2-7; 7 bases fit TRBD2. The receptor was isolated from a man aged 18 to 29 in good health. Some clones in this sample may be carry-over from other donors' samples. The specimen sequenced was naive CD4+ T cells from PBMCs. Subset given: CD45RA+ positively selected. CDR3 DNA: TGTGCCAGCAGCTTGATGCAAGCGGGAAGCTCCTACGAGCAGTACTTC. This sequence encodes CASSLMQAGSSYEQYF.